This is a list of T cell receptor beta chains from one sample in a study of CD8 T cells in ankylosing spondylitis. TCRdb reprocessed the 5' RACE reads with MiXCR, giving one entry per CDR3 protein. This sample has a few hundred thousand distinct CDR3 sequences, with 17% found just once. Sequenced: blood, either unsorted or a sorted T cell fraction (not recorded which). Every receptor here comes from a male donor with ankylosing spondylitis. Both conserved end residues are part of each CDR3. Each record gives: V gene, D gene, clone size, J gene, CDR3 protein, CDR3 DNA. The D gene is left open where the match is weak. Clone size, where shown, is once, few, many, or a class for clones that have expanded.

>TRBV5-1|-|few|TRBJ2-2
CASSWGGGTAYGELFF
TGCGCCAGCAGTTGGGGTGGAGGGACTGCTTACGGGGAGCTGTTTTTT
>TRBV5-1|TRBD2|few|TRBJ2-7
CASSLSGSHASYEQYF
TGCGCCAGCAGCTTGAGCGGGAGCCACGCCTCCTACGAGCAGTACTTC
>TRBV6-2/TRBV6-3|TRBD1|-|TRBJ1-5
CASSFKQGVSQPQHF
TGTGCCAGCAGTTTCAAACAGGGGGTTAGTCAGCCCCAGCATTTT
>TRBV3-1|-|few|TRBJ1-4
CASSHRRANEKLFF
TGTGCCAGCAGCCACAGGAGGGCTAATGAAAAACTGTTTTTT
>TRBV28|TRBD2|-|TRBJ2-1
CASSLSGLAGGPQFF
TGTGCCAGCAGTCTTTCAGGACTAGCGGGAGGGCCTCAGTTCTTC
>TRBV13|-|-|TRBJ2-5
CASSSLGDLWETQYF
TGTGCCAGCAGCAGCTTAGGGGACCTCTGGGAGACCCAGTACTTC
>TRBV4-2|-|few|TRBJ2-1
CASSLNHPTSSNEQFF
TGTGCCAGCAGCCTCAATCACCCCACTAGTTCCAATGAGCAGTTCTTC
>TRBV27|-|many|TRBJ1-2
CASSLSPGYYGYTF
TGTGCCAGCAGTTTATCCCCAGGATACTATGGCTACACCTTC
>TRBV10-3|-|-|TRBJ1-6
CAISESTGGQVGALHF
TGTGCCATCAGTGAGTCGACGGGCGGGCAGGTCGGGGCCCTCCACTTT
>TRBV6-1|TRBD2|-|TRBJ2-1
CASRDSGESYNEQFF
TGTGCCAGCAGAGATAGCGGGGAATCCTACAATGAGCAGTTCTTC
>TRBV7-2|-|-|TRBJ1-1
CASSPRWRGGIEAFF
TGTGCCAGCAGCCCCCGCTGGCGGGGAGGCATTGAAGCTTTCTTT
>TRBV6-6|-|-|TRBJ1-1
CASSGLFGAEAFF
TGTGCCAGCTCGGGCCTCTTCGGGGCTGAAGCTTTCTTT
>TRBV6-1|TRBD1|-|TRBJ1-5
CASSADRGAQPQHF
TGTGCCAGCAGCGCGGACAGGGGGGCTCAGCCCCAGCATTTT
>TRBV6-2/TRBV6-3|-|-|TRBJ2-7
CASSPATGSPYEQYF
TGTGCCAGCAGCCCCGCGACGGGGTCGCCCTACGAGCAGTACTTC
>TRBV9|-|-|TRBJ2-7
CASSPRQEPSGEQYF
TGTGCCAGCAGCCCGCGACAGGAACCCTCAGGGGAGCAGTACTTC
>TRBV6-2/TRBV6-3|-|few|TRBJ1-3
CASSSGSLGNTIYF
TGTGCCAGCAGTTCGGGATCCCTCGGAAACACCATATATTTT
>TRBV7-9|-|-|TRBJ1-2
CASSTELVGALNYGYTF
TGTGCCAGCAGCACTGAGCTAGTTGGGGCCCTTAACTATGGCTACACCTTC
>TRBV28|TRBD1|-|TRBJ2-7
CASRPTGAEQYF
TGTGCCAGCAGGCCGACAGGGGCCGAGCAGTACTTC
>TRBV12-3/TRBV12-4|TRBD1|few|TRBJ2-3
CASSAPGQGDTQYF
TGTGCCAGCAGTGCACCGGGACAGGGGGATACGCAGTATTTT
>TRBV19|-|-|TRBJ2-1
CASSMRLDEQFF
TGTGCCAGTAGTATGCGACTGGATGAGCAGTTCTTC
>TRBV5-5|TRBD1|-|TRBJ2-7
CASSLGVGQGAYEQYF
TGTGCCAGCAGCTTAGGCGTGGGACAGGGAGCCTACGAGCAGTACTTC
>TRBV5-1|-|many|TRBJ1-5
CASSLGENQPQHF
TGCGCCAGCAGCTTGGGAGAAAATCAGCCCCAGCATTTT
>TRBV20-1|TRBD2|few|TRBJ2-7
CSARGDSGRTNAQYF
TGCAGTGCTAGAGGCGATAGCGGGAGGACAAACGCCCAGTACTTC
>TRBV25-1|-|-|TRBJ1-2
CASSEGGRVPGYTF
TGTGCCAGCAGTGAAGGGGGTAGGGTTCCTGGCTACACCTTC
>TRBV5-1|-|few|TRBJ2-3
CASSFGRVSTDTQYF
TGCGCCAGCAGCTTCGGACGAGTAAGCACAGATACGCAGTATTTT
>TRBV3-1|-|few|TRBJ1-2
CASSPGQKIYGYTF
TGTGCCAGCAGCCCCGGACAGAAGATCTATGGCTACACCTTC
>TRBV11-2|-|few|TRBJ1-1
CASRGRVPRTNTEAFF
TGTGCCAGCAGAGGGAGGGTTCCCAGGACGAACACTGAAGCTTTCTTT
>TRBV6-1|-|few|TRBJ2-1
CASRGAVKYNEQFF
TGTGCCAGCAGAGGGGCCGTAAAATACAATGAGCAGTTCTTC
>TRBV20-1|-|few|TRBJ1-2
CSARDLGQNYGYTF
TGCAGTGCTAGAGATTTGGGGCAGAACTATGGCTACACCTTC
>TRBV10-3|-|few|TRBJ2-7
CAISPDPPSPQYF
TGTGCCATCAGCCCCGACCCGCCTTCCCCACAGTACTTC
>TRBV7-9|-|few|TRBJ2-6
CASSTDSGANVLTF
TGTGCCAGCAGCACAGACTCTGGGGCCAACGTCCTGACTTTC
>TRBV12-3/TRBV12-4|TRBD1|-|TRBJ2-5
CASSFGQGRYGTQYF
TGTGCCAGCAGTTTCGGACAGGGGAGGTACGGGACCCAGTACTTC
>TRBV3-1|-|-|TRBJ2-4
CASSQTVAKNIQYF
TGTGCCAGCAGCCAGACGGTAGCCAAAAACATTCAGTACTTC
>TRBV5-1|TRBD1|-|TRBJ2-6
CASSWNPQSTGAGANVLTF
TGCGCCAGCAGCTGGAACCCCCAATCGACAGGGGCTGGGGCCAACGTCCTGACTTTC
>TRBV20-1|-|-|TRBJ1-3
CSARDAQGSGNTIYF
TGCAGTGCTAGAGATGCCCAGGGTTCTGGAAACACCATATATTTT
>TRBV5-1|TRBD1|-|TRBJ1-4
CASSPNRGRNEKLFF
TGCGCCAGCAGCCCAAACAGGGGGAGAAATGAAAAACTGTTTTTT
>TRBV9|-|few|TRBJ2-7
CASSVLQGSEQYF
TGTGCCAGCAGCGTATTACAGGGTTCCGAGCAGTACTTC
>TRBV11-2|TRBD2|few|TRBJ2-1
CASSSSSGGIGKYNEQFF
TGTGCCAGCAGCTCCTCATCGGGAGGCATCGGCAAATACAATGAGCAGTTCTTC
>TRBV30|-|few|TRBJ2-7
CASHRANSYEQYF
TGTGCCTCTCACAGGGCTAACTCCTACGAGCAGTACTTC
>TRBV6-2/TRBV6-3|-|few|TRBJ2-3
CASNFPGARGLSTDTQYF
TGTGCCAGCAACTTCCCGGGGGCTCGAGGGCTTAGCACAGATACGCAGTATTTT
>TRBV5-1|-|few|TRBJ2-4
CASSHDTAKNIQYF
TGCGCCAGCAGCCACGACACGGCCAAAAACATTCAGTACTTC
>TRBV3-1|TRBD1|few|TRBJ2-7
CASSRISSGQGIYEQYF
TGTGCCAGCAGCCGTATTTCGTCAGGACAGGGGATTTACGAGCAGTACTTC